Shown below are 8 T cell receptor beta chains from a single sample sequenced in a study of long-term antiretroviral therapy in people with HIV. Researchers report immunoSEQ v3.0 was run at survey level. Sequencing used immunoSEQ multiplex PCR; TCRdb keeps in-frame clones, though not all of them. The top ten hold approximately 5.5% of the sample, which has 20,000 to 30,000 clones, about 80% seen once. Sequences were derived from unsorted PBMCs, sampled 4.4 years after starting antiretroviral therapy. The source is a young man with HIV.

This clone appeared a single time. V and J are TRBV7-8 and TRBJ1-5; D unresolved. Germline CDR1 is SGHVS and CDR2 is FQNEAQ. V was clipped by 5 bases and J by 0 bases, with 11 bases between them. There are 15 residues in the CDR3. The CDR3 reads CASSPYDGSNQPQHF. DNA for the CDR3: TGTGCCAGCAGCCCTTACGACGGTAGCAATCAGCCCCAGCATTTT.

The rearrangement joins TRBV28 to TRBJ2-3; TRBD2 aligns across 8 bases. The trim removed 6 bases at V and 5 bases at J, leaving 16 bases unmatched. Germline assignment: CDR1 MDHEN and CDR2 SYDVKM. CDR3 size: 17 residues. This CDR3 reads CASSQPRSGRSKDTQYF. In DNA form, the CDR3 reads TGTGCCAGCAGCCAACCCAGGAGCGGGAGATCTAAAGATACGCAGTATTTT.

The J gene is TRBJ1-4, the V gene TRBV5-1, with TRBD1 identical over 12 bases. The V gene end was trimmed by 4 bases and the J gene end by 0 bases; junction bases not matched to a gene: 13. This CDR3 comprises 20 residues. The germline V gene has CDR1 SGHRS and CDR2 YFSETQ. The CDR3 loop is CASSTTGTGGPDATNEKLFF. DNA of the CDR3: TGCGCCAGCAGCACAACCGGGACAGGGGGCCCGGACGCAACTAATGAAAAACTGTTTTTT.

The CDR3, as DNA: TGTGCCAGTAGTATGGGGCTAGCTGGCCCCGCGGTACCCTACGAGCAGTACTTC. This translates into CASSMGLAGPAVPYEQYF. The rearrangement uses TRBV19 and TRBJ2-7; possibly TRBD1 or TRBD2 for D (5 bases each). Germline V CDR1 and CDR2: LNHDA, SQIVND (reference sequence). The CDR3 loop spans 18 amino acids. V was shortened by 3 bases and J by 2 bases, with 23 bases between the two germline ends.

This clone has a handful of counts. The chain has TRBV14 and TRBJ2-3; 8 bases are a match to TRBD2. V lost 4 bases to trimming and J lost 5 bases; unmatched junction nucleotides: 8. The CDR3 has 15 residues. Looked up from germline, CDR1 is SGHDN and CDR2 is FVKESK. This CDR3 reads CASSLRRGAGDTQYF. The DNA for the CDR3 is TGTGCCAGCAGCCTTCGGCGGGGGGCGGGAGATACGCAGTATTTT.

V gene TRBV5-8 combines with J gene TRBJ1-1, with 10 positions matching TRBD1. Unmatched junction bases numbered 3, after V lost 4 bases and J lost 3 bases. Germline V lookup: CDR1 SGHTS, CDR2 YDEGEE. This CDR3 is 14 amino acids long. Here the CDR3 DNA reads TGTGCCAGCAGCCCCGGACAGGGGGACACTGAAGCTTTCTTT. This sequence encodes CASSPGQGDTEAFF.

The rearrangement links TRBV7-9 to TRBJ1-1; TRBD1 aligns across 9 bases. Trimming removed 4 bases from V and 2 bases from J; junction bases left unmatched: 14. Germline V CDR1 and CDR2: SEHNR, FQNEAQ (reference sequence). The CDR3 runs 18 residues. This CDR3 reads CASSYLRGQGRTNTEAFF. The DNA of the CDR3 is TGTGCCAGCAGCTACCTTCGGGGACAGGGACGAACTAACACTGAAGCTTTCTTT.

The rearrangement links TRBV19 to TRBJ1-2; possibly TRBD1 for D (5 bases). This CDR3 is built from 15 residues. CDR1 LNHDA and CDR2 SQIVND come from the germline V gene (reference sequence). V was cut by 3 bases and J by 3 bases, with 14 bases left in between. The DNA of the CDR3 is TGTGCCAGTAGTATCGAACCCGACAGCGACTATGGCTACACCTTC. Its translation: CASSIEPDSDYGYTF.